Listed below are T cell receptor beta chains from one sample, sequenced in a study of blood T cells in healthy people across ages. MiXCR, run by TCRdb on the 5' RACE reads, gives a single entry per CDR3 protein. The sample has approximately 1.5 million distinct CDR3 sequences, roughly 30% seen once. The source material was blood. The receptors come from a woman aged 30 to 39 in good health. CDR3s include the opening cysteine and the closing phenylalanine or tryptophan. Each record gives: CDR3 protein, V gene.

CDR3aa: CSASPGLAGAYEQYF
v_gene: TRBV20-1

CDR3aa: CAGGDPGDTQYF
v_gene: TRBV20-1

CDR3aa: CASSLGGRYYNEQFF
v_gene: TRBV28

CDR3aa: CASFGIRTARPSGFAQYF
v_gene: TRBV4-1

CDR3aa: CASSTAPKRTQYF
v_gene: TRBV14

CDR3aa: CASSVERGYGQYF
v_gene: TRBV7-6

CDR3aa: CASSLNPGGLSTEAFF
v_gene: TRBV5-6

CDR3aa: CASSPTGLVKEQFF
v_gene: TRBV6-5

CDR3aa: CASSFAGQSKETQYF
v_gene: TRBV27

CDR3aa: CASSGSGDFYGYTF
v_gene: TRBV5-6

CDR3aa: CASSFTSVPEAFF
v_gene: TRBV13

CDR3aa: CASSTLPSGSADTQYF
v_gene: TRBV7-8

CDR3aa: CAGIRAGGTYEQYF
v_gene: TRBV2

CDR3aa: CASSYATSGVTGELFF
v_gene: TRBV4-1